One and the same sample provided the 18 T cell receptor beta chains below, sequenced in a study of blood T cell repertoires in COVID-19. Measured with immunoSEQ multiplex PCR; TCRdb has only the in-frame clones, and not every one. The sample carries roughly 130,000 clones, around 80% recorded once. The sequenced sample was peripheral blood. The receptor source for this set is a man aged 65-85 years with acute or convalescent COVID-19.

The chain couples TRBV4-1 to TRBJ2-7; maybe TRBD1 (6 bases). V lost 0 bases and J lost 1, with 7 bases in between. Looked up from germline, CDR1 is MGHRA and CDR2 is YSYEKL. This CDR3 has 14 amino acids. The CDR3 region is CASSQERGSYEQYF. CDR3 nucleotides: TGCGCCAGCAGCCAAGAGAGGGGGTCCTACGAGCAGTACTTC.

The genes are TRBV11-3 and TRBJ1-2, with D hard to call. V dropped 2 bases and J dropped 1 base, with 14 bases sitting between them. CDR3 size: 16 residues. In germline, CDR1 is SGHNT, CDR2 YENEEA. CDR3 loop: CASSLTAQVLNYGYTF. CDR3 bases: TGTGCCAGCAGCTTAACGGCTCAGGTGCTTAACTATGGCTACACCTTC.

This chain connects TRBV5-4 to TRBJ2-2, with 12 bases fitting TRBD1. J was trimmed by 7 bases and V by 4 bases; bases with no gene match: 8. The CDR3 has 16 amino acids. CDR1 is SGHNT and CDR2 is YYREEE in the germline V gene (reference sequence). DNA for the CDR3: TGTGCCAGCAGCCTCCCGGGACAGGGGGCGGTCGGGGAGCTGTTTTTT. It translates to CASSLPGQGAVGELFF.

V usage is TRBV7-2 and J usage is TRBJ2-1; 11 bases align to TRBD2. The CDR3 sequence is 15 residues long. V lost 3 bases, J lost 4 bases, and 2 bases stayed unmatched. Germline lookup yields CDR1 SGHTA and CDR2 FQGNSA. The CDR3 DNA reads TGTGCCAGCAGCTTGACTAGCGGGACTTACAATGAGCAGTTCTTC. As protein: CASSLTSGTYNEQFF.

This clone has only a few counts. V and J are TRBV7-8 and TRBJ1-5; tentatively, D is TRBD1 (5 bases). Germline V gene lookup returns CDR1 SGHVS and CDR2 FQNEAQ. V lost 2 bases, J lost 9 bases, and 11 bases lay in between. This CDR3 is built from 13 residues. CDR3 loop: CASSLLTQGPQHF. The DNA of the CDR3 is TGTGCCAGCAGCTTACTGACCCAGGGGCCCCAGCATTTT.

V gene TRBV5-6 combines with J gene TRBJ1-4; 9 bases align to TRBD1. After removal of 4 bases from V and 8 bases from J, the junction contained 9 bases not matched to a gene. This CDR3 is 15 amino acids long. Germline-derived CDR1 and CDR2 are SGHDT and YYEEEE. The CDR3 loop reads CASSPGTGTNEKLFF. DNA of the CDR3: TGTGCCAGCAGCCCCGGGACAGGGACAAACGAAAAACTGTTTTTT.

J is TRBJ2-1 and V is TRBV11-3, with 12 bases fitting TRBD1. With V trimmed by 5 bases and J by 3 bases, 5 bases remained unmatched. The CDR3 is 16 amino acids. Germline-derived CDR1 and CDR2 are SGHNT and YENEEA. DNA of the CDR3: TGTGCCAGCAGCACCGGGACAGGGGGCCGCTACAATGAGCAGTTCTTC. This sequence encodes CASSTGTGGRYNEQFF. The full variable domain, rest sourced from reference TRBV11-3 and TRBJ2-1, is EAGVVQSPRYKIIEKKQPVAFWCNPISGHNTLYWYLQNLGQGPELLIRYENEEAVDDSQLPKDRFSAERLKGVDSTLKIQPAELGDSAVYLCASSTGTGGRYNEQFFGPGTRLTVL.

The genes are TRBV7-2 and TRBJ1-1; D gene uncertain. With 1 base removed from V and 1 base from J, the gap between germline ends came to 10 bases. The CDR3 has 15 amino acids. Germline V gene data show CDR1 as SGHTA and CDR2 as FQGNSA. The CDR3 DNA sequence: TGTGCCAGCAGCTTAGGCGGGGTTGGGAACACTGAAGCTTTCTTT. Amino acid sequence: CASSLGGVGNTEAFF. The variable domain in full, completed from reference TRBV7-2 and TRBJ1-1, reads GAGVSQSPSNKVTEKGKDVELRCDPISGHTALYWYRQSLGQGLEFLIYFQGNSAPDKSGLPSDRFSAERTGGSVSTLTIQRTQQEDSAVYLCASSLGGVGNTEAFFGQGTRLTVV.

CDR3 loop: CASTPGGGIETQYF. The DNA of the CDR3 is TGTGCCAGCACCCCGGGTGGGGGGATTGAGACCCAGTACTTC. The rearrangement uses TRBV28 and TRBJ2-5, with a possible D match to TRBD2 (6 bases). CDR1 and CDR2 from the germline V gene are MDHEN and SYDVKM. The CDR3 is made up of 14 amino acids. Trimming took 7 bases from V and 5 from J, leaving 17 bases between them. The complete variable domain, with remaining parts taken from reference TRBV28 and TRBJ2-5, reads DVKVTQSSRYLVKRTGEKVFLECVQDMDHENMFWYRQDPGLGLRLIYFSYDVKMKEKGDIPEGYSVSREKKERFSLILESASTNQTSMYLCASTPGGGIETQYFGPGTRLLVL.

This clone was seen a handful of times. V gene TRBV5-5 combines with J gene TRBJ1-1; D remains unclear. The CDR3 loop spans 14 amino acids. V was trimmed by 0 bases and J by 5 bases, leaving 11 bases between them. Germline CDR1 is SGHKS and CDR2 is YYEKEE (reference sequence). Written as DNA, the CDR3 is TGTGCCAGCAGCTTGGAGGAGGGTCGGACTGAAGCTTTCTTT. This encodes CASSLEEGRTEAFF.

The chain uses TRBV7-2 and TRBJ1-4, with 7 nucleotides matching TRBD1. V shed 2 bases, J shed 8 bases, and the junction held 11 bases outside the gene matches. CDR3 length equals 16 residues. CDR1 and CDR2 (germline): SGHTA, FQGNSA. The CDR3 reads CASSLRDRDSGEKLFF. CDR3 DNA: TGTGCCAGCAGCTTAAGAGATAGGGACAGCGGCGAAAAACTGTTTTTT. Looking up the rest from reference TRBV7-2 and TRBJ1-4 gives the full variable domain: GAGVSQSPSNKVTEKGKDVELRCDPISGHTALYWYRQSLGQGLEFLIYFQGNSAPDKSGLPSDRFSAERTGGSVSTLTIQRTQQEDSAVYLCASSLRDRDSGEKLFFGSGTQLSVL.

This chain connects TRBV6-6 to TRBJ1-5; 8 positions match TRBD1. The germline V gene encodes CDR1 MNHNY and CDR2 SVGAGI (reference sequence). Unmatched junction bases numbered 9, after V lost 5 bases and J lost 0 bases. The CDR3 consists of 17 residues. CDR3 in amino acids: CASSPKGQGYSNQPQHF. The CDR3 DNA reads TGTGCCAGCAGTCCCAAAGGACAGGGCTATAGCAATCAGCCCCAGCATTTT.

The chain joins TRBV2 to TRBJ1-2; the match to TRBD1 covers 9 bases. Trimming cost V 1 base and J 7 bases; bases outside gene matches: 4. The V gene's germline CDR1 is SNHLY and CDR2 FYNNEI. CDR3 length: 14 residues. The CDR3 DNA sequence: TGTGCCAGCAGTGAAGAGAACAGGGGGCTTGGCTACACCTTC. It encodes CASSEENRGLGYTF. The whole variable domain, remainder taken from reference TRBV2 and TRBJ1-2, is EPEVTQTPSHQVTQMGQEVILRCVPISNHLYFYWYRQILGQKVEFLVSFYNNEISEKSEIFDDQFSVERPDGSNFTLKIRSTKLEDSAMYFCASSEENRGLGYTFGSGTRLTVV.

The V call is TRBV3-1 (or the pseudogene TRBV3-2), the J call TRBJ2-7; no clear D gene. This CDR3 has 13 residues. CDR1 LGHDT and CDR2 YNNKEL come from the germline V gene (reference sequence). The V gene lost 3 bases and the J gene lost 6 bases, with 12 bases spanning the gap. CDR3: CASSHPTVREQYF. In nucleotides, the CDR3 is TGTGCCAGCAGCCATCCCACTGTACGCGAGCAGTACTTC.

The genes are TRBV29-1 and TRBJ2-3, with D perhaps TRBD1 (5 bases). The CDR3 has 13 residues. Germline V gene lookup returns CDR1 SQVTM and CDR2 ANQGSEA. V lost 4 bases and J 2 bases, leaving 10 bases between the germline ends. CDR3 bases: TGCAGCGTTGCAGCAGGGTTCACAGATACGCAGTATTTT. It codes for CSVAAGFTDTQYF.

The chain joins TRBV18 to TRBJ1-1, with TRBD1 matching over 11 bases. Germline-derived CDR1 and CDR2 are KGHSH and LQKENI. The CDR3 sequence is 16 residues long. V lost 1 base and J lost 4; bases outside the gene matches: 5. Here the CDR3 reads CASSPQDRGHSTEAFF. The CDR3 nucleotides are TGTGCCAGCTCACCACAGGACAGGGGGCATTCCACTGAAGCTTTCTTT.

The V and J genes are TRBV30 and TRBJ1-3; weak D call: TRBD1 (5 bases). Looked up from germline, CDR1 is GTSNPN and CDR2 is SVGIG (reference sequence). The CDR3 has 15 amino acids. V gave up 5 bases and J gave up 2 bases, with 16 bases separating them. The CDR3 sequence: CAWDVGGAPGNTIYF. The CDR3 coding sequence is TGTGCCTGGGACGTCGGAGGGGCGCCTGGAAACACCATATATTTT.

J is TRBJ2-7 and V is TRBV7-2; a weak D match, TRBD2 (5 bases). This CDR3 region has 15 residues. V lost 2 bases, J lost 0 bases, and 11 bases lay in between. Germline V gene lookup returns CDR1 SGHTA and CDR2 FQGNSA. CDR3 sequence: CASSLSSAVSYEQYF. As DNA, the CDR3 is TGTGCCAGCAGCTTATCTTCAGCGGTCTCCTACGAGCAGTACTTC.